Listed here are 18 T cell receptor beta chains from one sample, sequenced in a study of control samples from healthy donors and cancer patients. TCRdb's copy holds only in-frame clones and misses some; the assay was immunoSEQ multiplex PCR. The sample consists of approximately 190,000 clones, around 90% of them appearing once. Specimen: blood. All receptors come from a man aged 25 to 45 in good health.

This chain connects TRBV30 to TRBJ2-1; either TRBD1 or TRBD2 may fit D (5 bases each). The germline CDR1 and CDR2 sequences are GTSNPN and SVGIG (reference sequence). The V gene lost 0 bases and the J gene lost 10 bases, with 13 bases spanning the gap. The CDR3 runs to 13 residues. Here the CDR3 reads CAWSVNRRLEQFF. CDR3 in DNA: TGTGCCTGGAGTGTAAACAGGAGGCTGGAGCAGTTCTTC.

The rearrangement joins TRBV3-1 (or the pseudogene TRBV3-2) to TRBJ1-2; the D gene is possibly TRBD1 (5 bases). CDR1 is LGHDT, CDR2 YNNKEL, per germline (reference sequence). Trimming took off 3 bases at V and 11 bases at J, with 16 bases between the two ends. The length of the CDR3 is 13 residues. The DNA for the CDR3 is TGTGCCAGCAGCCAGGAGGACACCCGGTTATACACCTTC. Translating gives CASSQEDTRLYTF.

V gene TRBV6-4 combines with J gene TRBJ1-2, with a possible D match to TRBD1 (6 bases). Per germline, CDR1 MRHNA and CDR2 SNTAGT. V was shortened by 3 bases and J by 4 bases, with 12 bases between the two germline ends. The CDR3 contains 14 residues. This chain's CDR3 is CASSEIRGSYGYTF. In nucleotides, the CDR3 is TGTGCCAGCAGTGAAATCAGGGGAAGCTATGGCTACACCTTC.

The chain has TRBV9 and TRBJ2-1; possible D gene TRBD2, 5 bases. Trimming shortened V by 4 bases and J by 0 bases, and 11 bases separated the two germline ends. The CDR3 sequence is 15 residues long. Germline assignment: CDR1 SGDLS and CDR2 YYNGEE. The CDR3 reads CASSLTGSSYNEQFF. Here the CDR3 DNA reads TGTGCCAGCAGCCTTACGGGGAGCTCCTACAATGAGCAGTTCTTC.

The rearrangement joins TRBV18 to TRBJ2-2; D possibly corresponds to TRBD1 (5 bases). CDR3 length: 15 residues. V lost 3 bases, J lost 6 bases, and 14 bases lay in between. Germline V gene lookup returns CDR1 KGHSH and CDR2 LQKENI. The CDR3 protein is CASSPTVLQSGELFF. Here the CDR3 DNA reads TGTGCCAGCTCACCGACAGTTCTACAATCCGGGGAGCTGTTTTTT.

This clone was seen a few times. This rearrangement joins TRBV7-9 to TRBJ1-5; 10 bases fit TRBD1. This CDR3 contains 14 residues. Trimming took 3 bases from V and 7 from J; bases not matched to a gene: 3. The germline V gene has CDR1 SEHNR and CDR2 FQNEAQ (reference sequence). In nucleotides, the CDR3 is TGTGCCAGCAGCTTCCCGGGACAGGGGCAGCCCCAGCATTTT. Translated, it gives CASSFPGQGQPQHF.

V and J are TRBV11-2 and TRBJ2-1, with 11 nucleotides matching TRBD2. CDR1 SGHAT and CDR2 FQNNGV come from the germline V gene. This CDR3 has 17 amino acids. Unmatched junction bases numbered 4, after V lost 1 base and J lost 2 bases. CDR3 protein: CASSLGPLAGAYNEQFF. The CDR3, as DNA: TGTGCCAGCAGCTTAGGCCCACTAGCGGGGGCCTACAATGAGCAGTTCTTC.

The chain joins TRBV5-1 to TRBJ2-2, with TRBD1 matching over 7 bases. The CDR3 has 15 amino acids. Trimming removed 3 bases from V and 1 base from J; junction bases left unmatched: 3. From germline, CDR1 is SGHRS and CDR2 YFSETQ. The CDR3 protein is CASSSRDRNTGELFF. CDR3 coding DNA: TGCGCCAGCAGCTCCCGGGACAGGAACACCGGGGAGCTGTTTTTT.

This chain connects TRBV18 to TRBJ2-3; possible D gene TRBD1, 5 bases. This CDR3 spans 13 amino acids. Germline CDR1 reads KGHSH; CDR2 reads LQKENI. The ends were cut back, 1 base at V and 4 bases at J, with 6 bases in the middle. CDR3: CASSPLTADTQYF. CDR3 nucleotide sequence: TGTGCCAGCTCACCACTGACAGCAGATACGCAGTATTTT.

The chain carries TRBV19 and TRBJ2-4; TRBD1 matches 9 bases. The CDR3 has 15 amino acids. The V gene's germline CDR1 is LNHDA and CDR2 SQIVND (reference sequence). V was clipped by 5 bases and J by 2 bases; unmatched bases: 4. CDR3 protein: CASSLQGASKNIQYF. CDR3 nucleotides: TGTGCCAGTAGTTTACAGGGGGCGTCCAAAAACATTCAGTACTTC.

In its sample, this clone was seen a few times. V usage is TRBV15 and J usage is TRBJ2-2; D might be TRBD1 (6 bases). The CDR3 extends over 15 amino acids. V lost 5 bases and J lost 6, with 16 bases in between. Germline V gives CDR1 LNHNV, CDR2 YYDKDF (reference sequence). The CDR3 DNA is TGTGCCACCAGCTCTCAGGACAGATCCCCCGGGGAGCTGTTTTTT. It specifies CATSSQDRSPGELFF.

This clone was detected once. V usage is TRBV7-2 and J usage is TRBJ2-3; D is ambiguous. Germline assignment: CDR1 SGHTA and CDR2 FQGNSA. There are 13 residues in the CDR3. Trimming took off 1 base at V and 8 bases at J, with 10 bases between the two ends. This chain's CDR3 is CASSLDRAATQYF. The CDR3 DNA reads TGTGCCAGCAGCTTAGATAGGGCGGCTACGCAGTATTTT.

The rearrangement joins TRBV4-1 to TRBJ1-6, with 9 bases identical to TRBD1. J was trimmed by 7 bases and V by 3 bases; bases with no gene match: 7. Germline assignment: CDR1 MGHRA and CDR2 YSYEKL. CDR3 length: 16 residues. This CDR3 is CASSQATGGWNSPLHF. The CDR3 DNA is TGCGCCAGCAGCCAGGCCACAGGGGGCTGGAATTCACCCCTCCACTTT.

This chain uses TRBV30 with TRBJ1-1; D is unresolved. CDR1 is GTSNPN, CDR2 SVGIG, per germline (reference sequence). This CDR3 has 14 residues. Trimming cost V 1 base and J 4 bases, with 13 bases left between them. The CDR3 sequence: CAWSALRVGTEAFF. The CDR3 nucleotides read TGTGCCTGGAGTGCTTTGAGGGTGGGCACTGAAGCTTTCTTT.

The chain is built from TRBV24-1 and TRBJ2-7; D unresolved. The CDR3 has 14 residues. CDR1 is KGHDR and CDR2 is SFDVKD in the germline V gene. Deletions cut 4 bases from V and 4 bases from J, with 13 bases between. The CDR3 is CATSDDTVWYEQYF. CDR3 DNA sequence: TGTGCCACCAGTGACGACACGGTTTGGTACGAGCAGTACTTC.

The chain has TRBV19 and TRBJ2-7; 8 bases fit TRBD1. Germline V gene lookup returns CDR1 LNHDA and CDR2 SQIVND (reference sequence). With V trimmed by 6 bases and J by 5 bases, 6 bases remained unmatched. The CDR3 is 13 amino acids. CDR3 sequence (DNA): TGTGCCAGTAGCAGGGGGCGATTCGACGAGCAGTACTTC. As protein: CASSRGRFDEQYF.

The chain joins TRBV7-2 to TRBJ1-2; D is possibly TRBD1 (5 bases). The CDR3 has 13 amino acids. The germline gives CDR1 SGHTA, CDR2 FQGNSA. V was shortened by 6 bases and J by 7 bases, with 15 bases between the two germline ends. The CDR3 sequence: CASSSGGFGGYTF. DNA of the CDR3: TGTGCCAGCAGTTCGGGGGGGTTTGGTGGCTACACCTTC.

The chain uses TRBV24-1 and TRBJ2-3, with 10 bases lining up with TRBD1. The V segment lost 9 bases and the J segment 2 bases; nucleotides outside the gene matches: 7. The CDR3 is made up of 15 amino acids. Germline loops: CDR1 KGHDR, CDR2 SFDVKD. CDR3 region: CATSTGTGVTDTQYF. The CDR3 coding sequence is TGTGCCACCTCGACGGGGACAGGGGTCACAGATACGCAGTATTTT.